The next 3 T cell receptor beta chains were all read from a single sample in a study of CD8 T cells in ankylosing spondylitis. TCRdb reprocessed the 5' RACE reads via MiXCR and lists one record per CDR3 protein. The sample holds about 24,000 distinct CDR3 sequences, 10% to 15% seen once. Sequenced sample: blood. The origin of the receptors is a male donor with ankylosing spondylitis or in good health (not recorded which).

The chain's CDR3 is CAIRPSGDTGELFF. The DNA for the CDR3 is TGTGCCATCAGACCGTCAGGCGACACCGGGGAGCTGTTTTTT. This chain joins TRBV6-1 and TRBJ2-2; D gene ambiguous. V lost 10 bases, J lost 3 bases, and 15 bases lay in between. This CDR3 comprises 14 residues. Looked up from germline, CDR1 is MNHNS and CDR2 is SASEGT.

This clonotype was seen repeatedly, ten times or more. The chain links TRBV10-3 to TRBJ2-7; 7 nucleotides match TRBD1. From germline, CDR1 is ENHRY and CDR2 SYGVKD. The V gene end was trimmed by 6 bases and the J gene end by 5 bases; junction bases not matched to a gene: 7. There are 13 residues in the CDR3. CDR3 region: CAISPDRDHEQYF. The CDR3 DNA follows: TGTGCCATCAGCCCCGACAGGGACCACGAGCAGTACTTC.

This chain uses TRBV29-1 with TRBJ2-3; no clear D. V was shortened by 1 base and J by 2 bases, with 13 bases between the two germline ends. Germline V CDR1 and CDR2: SQVTM, ANQGSEA. The CDR3 sequence is 15 residues long. The chain's CDR3 is CSVEASRLYTDTQYF. The DNA for the CDR3 is TGCAGCGTTGAAGCGTCAAGGCTATACACAGATACGCAGTATTTT.